These T cell receptor beta chains were read from a single sample in a study of beta chain features in type 1 diabetes. Libraries were prepared by immunoSEQ multiplex PCR; TCRdb keeps only in-frame clonotypes and omits some of them. The sample holds roughly 150,000 clones, around 8% seen once. The sample taken for sequencing was central memory CD4+ T cells from blood. These TCRs come from a woman younger than 35 with type 1 diabetes. CDR3s include the opening cysteine and the closing phenylalanine or tryptophan. A D gene is named only where the DNA matches it firmly. Only some rows state a clone size, as once, few, many or a class for expanded clones.

few	TRBV7-9	TRBJ2-6	TRBD1	TGTGCCAGCAGCTTCCCCCGGGACAGGGGAAGCTCTGGGGCCAACGTCCTGACTTTC	CASSFPRDRGSSGANVLTF
many	TRBV29-1	TRBJ2-1	-	TGCAGCGTTAGCCTAGTTCAGCGCGGTGAGCAGTTCTTC	CSVSLVQRGEQFF
-	TRBV25-1	TRBJ2-7	-	TGTGCCAGCAGTGAATACGGAGAAAGCTCCTACGAGCAGTACTTC	CASSEYGESSYEQYF
-	TRBV14	TRBJ2-5	-	TGTGCCAGCAGCCAAGTTCGGGGAGAGCAGTACTTC	CASSQVRGEQYF
few	TRBV9	TRBJ2-1	TRBD2	TGTGCCAGCAGCGTAGGGCTAGCGGACAATGAGCAGTTCTTC	CASSVGLADNEQFF
few	TRBV9	TRBJ2-1	-	TGTGCCAGCAGCGTAGCAGAAAGGGGTCTGGGAAACCAAAATGAGCAGTTCTTC	CASSVAERGLGNQNEQFF
-	TRBV2	TRBJ2-3	TRBD2	TGTGCCAGCAGTGTGAGAGCGGGGACCACAGATACGCAGTATTTT	CASSVRAGTTDTQYF
-	TRBV7-3	TRBJ2-1	TRBD1	TGTGCCAGCAGCTTAACCAGGTCAGGGGGCATTCGTAGTGAGCAGTTCTTC	CASSLTRSGGIRSEQFF
-	TRBV19	TRBJ1-4	-	TGTGCCAGTCACCGGGGGGCGGTAGGAACTAATGAAAAACTGTTTTTT	CASHRGAVGTNEKLFF
few	TRBV5-1	TRBJ1-1	TRBD1	TGCGCCAGCAGCACACAGCCGGGACAGGGACAGCTCACTGAAGCTTTCTTT	CASSTQPGQGQLTEAFF
-	TRBV20-1	TRBJ2-1	-	TGCAGTGCTAGTTCTAGGTATGAGCAGTTCTTC	CSASSRYEQFF
few	TRBV9	TRBJ2-7	-	TGTGCCAGCAGCGTCCGGGGGGCGATCCCCTACGAGCAGTACTTC	CASSVRGAIPYEQYF
-	TRBV5-4	TRBJ2-3	-	TGTGCCAGTAGACCCGACTTCCTCCGCGCAGATACGCAGTATTTT	CASRPDFLRADTQYF
-	TRBV5-6	TRBJ1-5	-	TGTGCCAGCAGCTTACAGGGACCTAGCAATCAGCCCCAGCATTTT	CASSLQGPSNQPQHF